Below, 11 T cell receptor beta chains from the same sample are listed, as sequenced in a study of blood T cell repertoires in COVID-19. Repertoires were generated with immunoSEQ multiplex PCR, while TCRdb's copy carries only in-frame clones and drops some. In the table there are more than 350,000 clones, about 87% of which are singletons. The sequencing input was PBMCs or T cells enriched from blood (not recorded which). The receptors come from a woman aged 45-60 years who had recovered from COVID-19.

This clone was seen a few times. The genes are TRBV7-3 and TRBJ1-2; no reliable D call. Germline lookup yields CDR1 SGHTA and CDR2 FQGTGA. This CDR3 contains 12 residues. Trimming shortened V by 6 bases and J by 6 bases, and 11 bases separated the two germline ends. The CDR3 loop reads CASRITGDGYTF. The CDR3 bases are TGTGCCAGCAGAATTACGGGAGATGGCTACACCTTC.

V gene TRBV19 combines with J gene TRBJ1-3; possible D gene TRBD1, 5 bases. The CDR3 loop spans 15 amino acids. Germline V gene lookup returns CDR1 LNHDA and CDR2 SQIVND (reference sequence). V lost 7 bases and J 1 base, leaving 14 bases between the germline ends. CDR3 amino acids: CASTRQRRSGNTIYF. DNA of the CDR3: TGTGCCAGTACGAGACAGCGTCGATCTGGAAACACCATATATTTT.

The chain is built from TRBV9 and TRBJ1-2, with unresolved D. V was pared by 3 bases and J by 0 bases, with 18 bases between. CDR3 length: 17 residues. CDR1 is SGDLS and CDR2 is YYNGEE in the germline V gene. CDR3 protein: CASSEVGGGQSNYGYTF. The CDR3 nucleotides are TGTGCCAGCAGCGAAGTTGGAGGCGGCCAATCTAACTATGGCTACACCTTC.

The chain is built from TRBV27 and TRBJ1-6, with 9 bases fitting TRBD1. The CDR3 is 19 residues long. With 5 bases clipped from V and 0 bases from J, the junction kept 11 bases outside the gene matches. CDR1 and CDR2 (germline): MNHEY, SMNVEV (reference sequence). The CDR3 DNA sequence: TGTGCCAGCAGTGCACAGCGGACAGGGGTTAGCTCCTATAATTCACCCCTCCACTTT. This codes for CASSAQRTGVSSYNSPLHF.

The chain uses TRBV3-1 (or the pseudogene TRBV3-2) and TRBJ1-5; 8 positions agree with TRBD1. The V gene's germline CDR1 is LGHDT and CDR2 YNNKEL (reference sequence). CDR3 length equals 17 residues. The V segment lost 1 base and the J segment 1 base; nucleotides outside the gene matches: 6. CDR3 sequence: CASSQGQGRLSNQPQHF. The CDR3 coding sequence is TGTGCCAGCAGCCAAGGACAGGGGAGGCTCAGCAATCAGCCCCAGCATTTT.

DNA of the CDR3: TGTGCCAGCAGCGGACAGGAAAATGAAAAACTGTTTTTT. Amino acids: CASSGQENEKLFF. V usage is TRBV5-4 and J usage is TRBJ1-4, with TRBD1 matching over 7 bases. Trimming took 4 bases from V and 5 from J; bases not matched to a gene: 2. The CDR3 totals 13 residues. CDR1 is SGHNT, CDR2 YYREEE, per germline (reference sequence).

The chain joins TRBV19 to TRBJ1-5; D is undetermined. From germline, CDR1 is LNHDA and CDR2 SQIVND (reference sequence). The CDR3 runs to 15 residues. Trimming stripped 5 bases from V and 2 bases from J, with 13 bases between. In nucleotides, the CDR3 is TGTGCCAGTAGTTCATCGCGGGGTCGCAATCAGCCCCAGCATTTT. Translated, it gives CASSSSRGRNQPQHF.

This clone was recorded once. The rearrangement uses TRBV2 and TRBJ1-1; no reliable D call. The CDR3 has 14 residues. Germline lookup yields CDR1 SNHLY and CDR2 FYNNEI. V lost 5 bases and J lost 5, with 15 bases in between. The CDR3 DNA reads TGTGCCAGCAGTCCGGCCCTGGCCGGGACTGAAGCTTTCTTT. As protein: CASSPALAGTEAFF.

This clone has a handful of counts. Here the CDR3 reads CASSPGGNYEQYF. DNA of the CDR3: TGTGCCAGCAGCCCGGGGGGGAACTACGAGCAGTACTTC. The genes are TRBV5-4 and TRBJ2-7; 8 nucleotides match TRBD2. V shed 4 bases, J shed 3 bases, and the junction held 3 bases outside the gene matches. The CDR3 spans 13 residues. Germline values: CDR1 SGHNT, CDR2 YYREEE (reference sequence).

This clone has a single count. J is TRBJ1-2 and V is TRBV29-1, with D possibly matching TRBD1 (6 bases). Germline V gives CDR1 SQVTM, CDR2 ANQGSEA. V lost 2 bases, J lost 0 bases, and 13 bases lay in between. CDR3 length: 15 residues. CDR3 amino acids: CSVEKNRDSNYGYTF. The CDR3 DNA is TGCAGCGTTGAAAAAAACAGGGATTCTAACTATGGCTACACCTTC.

This clone is a singleton in its sample. Other DNA variants within this sample encode the same CDR3. The chain combines TRBV30 with TRBJ2-2; 9 nucleotides align to TRBD1. The junction had 0 bases not matched to a gene; V was cut back by 1 base and J by 6 bases. Germline V gene data show CDR1 as GTSNPN and CDR2 as SVGIG (reference sequence). The CDR3 consists of 13 residues. The CDR3, as DNA: TGTGCCTGGAGTGGGACAGGGGCCGGGGAGCTGTTTTTT. It encodes CAWSGTGAGELFF.